The sequence of this TCR beta chain was determined in a study of CD4 T cells in relation to SARS-CoV-2 and coronaviruses. About the research overall: The HLA restriction of the shared crossreactive spike epitopes was mapped.

On this clone: No antigen is known for it.

The germline V gene encodes CDR1 SGHTA and CDR2 FQGNSA. Trimming removed 1 base from V and 10 bases from J, with 14 bases in between. This CDR3 has 14 amino acids. TCRdb keeps only in-frame clones here, not all; method: immunoSEQ multiplex PCR. The data hold about 23,000 clones, with about 73% observed a single time. CD4+ T cells from unexposed donors were obtained before the COVID-19 pandemic (2011-2018). Isolation of CD4+ T cells took place after less than 11 days in culture. Cells permitting, SARS-CoV-2 S/N and four cold-coronavirus spikes were tested on unexposed-donor CD4+ T cells. On days 3 and 7, cultures got half fresh IL-2 medium.

The sequencing sample was made of CD4+ T cells from PBMCs, cultured in vitro. The chain links TRBV7-2 to TRBJ2-1; no clear D gene. The receptor's source is a human donor in good health. CDR3 coding DNA: TGTGCCAGCAGCTTAGATGCCTCCCCCGAGGAGCAGTTCTTC. Protein: CASSLDASPEEQFF.